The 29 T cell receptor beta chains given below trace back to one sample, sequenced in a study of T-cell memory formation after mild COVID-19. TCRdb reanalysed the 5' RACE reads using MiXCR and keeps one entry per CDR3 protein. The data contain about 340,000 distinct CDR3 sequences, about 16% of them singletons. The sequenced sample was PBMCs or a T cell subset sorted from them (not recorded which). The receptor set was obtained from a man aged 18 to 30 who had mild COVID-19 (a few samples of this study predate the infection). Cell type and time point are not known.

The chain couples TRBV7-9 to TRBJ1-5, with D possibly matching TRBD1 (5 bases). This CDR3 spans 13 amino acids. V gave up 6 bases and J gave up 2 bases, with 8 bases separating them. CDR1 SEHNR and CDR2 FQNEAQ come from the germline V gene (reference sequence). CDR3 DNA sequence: TGTGCCAGCAGACAGGATGGCAATCAGCCCCAGCATTTT. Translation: CASRQDGNQPQHF.

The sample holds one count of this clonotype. The CDR3 bases are TGTGCCAGCAGTGGGCCCGGGGGGGTGGATCAGCCCCAGCATTTT. Protein sequence: CASSGPGGVDQPQHF. The chain employs TRBV2 and TRBJ1-5; maybe TRBD1 (5 bases). This CDR3 has 15 residues. V dropped 4 bases and J dropped 5 bases, with 15 bases sitting between them. In germline, CDR1 is SNHLY, CDR2 FYNNEI. Together with reference TRBV2 and TRBJ1-5, the CDR3 gives the full variable domain: EPEVTQTPSHQVTQMGQEVILRCVPISNHLYFYWYRQILGQKVEFLVSFYNNEISEKSEIFDDQFSVERPDGSNFTLKIRSTKLEDSAMYFCASSGPGGVDQPQHFGDGTRLSIL.

The CDR3 nucleotides are TGTGCCAGCAGGACCAGGATAGGACCCTACGAGCAGTACTTC. This gives the protein CASRTRIGPYEQYF. The chain joins TRBV2 to TRBJ2-7; D is unclear. The CDR3 contains 14 residues. Germline CDR1 and CDR2: SNHLY and FYNNEI. V lost 6 bases and J 2 bases, leaving 14 bases between the germline ends. The variable domain in full, completed from reference TRBV2 and TRBJ2-7, reads EPEVTQTPSHQVTQMGQEVILRCVPISNHLYFYWYRQILGQKVEFLVSFYNNEISEKSEIFDDQFSVERPDGSNFTLKIRSTKLEDSAMYFCASRTRIGPYEQYFGPGTRLTVT.

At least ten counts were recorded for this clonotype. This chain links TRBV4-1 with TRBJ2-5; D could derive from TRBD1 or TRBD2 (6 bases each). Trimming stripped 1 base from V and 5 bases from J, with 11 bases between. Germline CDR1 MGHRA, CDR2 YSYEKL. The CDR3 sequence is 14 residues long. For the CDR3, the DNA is TGCGCCAGCAGCCAAGGGGGGGCAGGGGAGACCCAGTACTTC. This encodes CASSQGGAGETQYF.

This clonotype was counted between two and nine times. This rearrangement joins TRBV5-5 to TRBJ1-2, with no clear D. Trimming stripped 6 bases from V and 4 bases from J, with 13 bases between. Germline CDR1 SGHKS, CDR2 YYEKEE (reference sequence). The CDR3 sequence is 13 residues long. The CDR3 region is CASTPALAYGYTF. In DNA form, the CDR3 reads TGTGCCAGCACACCGGCCCTGGCCTATGGCTACACCTTC.

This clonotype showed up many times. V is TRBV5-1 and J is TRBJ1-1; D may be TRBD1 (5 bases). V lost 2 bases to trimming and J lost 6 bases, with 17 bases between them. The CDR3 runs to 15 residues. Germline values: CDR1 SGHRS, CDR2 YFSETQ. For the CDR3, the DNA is TGCGCCAGCAGCTTCGTTGGGGGGACCCAGTCTGAAGCTTTCTTT. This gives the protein CASSFVGGTQSEAFF.

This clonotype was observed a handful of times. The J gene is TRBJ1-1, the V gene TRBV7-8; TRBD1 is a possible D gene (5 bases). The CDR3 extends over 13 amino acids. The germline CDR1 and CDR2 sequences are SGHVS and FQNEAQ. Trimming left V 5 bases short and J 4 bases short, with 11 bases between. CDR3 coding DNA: TGTGCCAGCAGCGACATGGGGGGCACTGAAGCTTTCTTT. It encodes CASSDMGGTEAFF.

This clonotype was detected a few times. The CDR3 sequence is CASSYSRGLGAGAYTQYF. CDR3 nucleotides: TGTGCCAGCAGTTACTCCAGGGGGTTGGGAGCGGGGGCCTATACGCAGTATTTT. This chain links TRBV6-5 with TRBJ2-3; maybe TRBD2 (8 bases). This CDR3 is built from 18 residues. Trimming took off 0 bases at V and 7 bases at J, with 23 bases between the two ends. Germline lookup yields CDR1 MNHEY and CDR2 SVGAGI.

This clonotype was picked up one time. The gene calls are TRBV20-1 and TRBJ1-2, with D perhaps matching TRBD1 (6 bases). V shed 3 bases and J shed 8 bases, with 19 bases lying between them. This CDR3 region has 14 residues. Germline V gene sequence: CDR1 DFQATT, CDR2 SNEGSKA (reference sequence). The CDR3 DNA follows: TGCAGTGCTAGGTTAATGGCCAGGGGTGAGGGCTACACCTTC. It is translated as CSARLMARGEGYTF.

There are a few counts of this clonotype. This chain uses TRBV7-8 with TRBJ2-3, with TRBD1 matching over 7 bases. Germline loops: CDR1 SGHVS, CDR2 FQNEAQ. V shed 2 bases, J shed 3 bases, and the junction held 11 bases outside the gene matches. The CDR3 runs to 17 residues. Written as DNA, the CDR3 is TGTGCCAGCAGCTTAAAGGGACAGCTAATAGATACAGATACGCAGTATTTT. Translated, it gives CASSLKGQLIDTDTQYF.

The CDR3 is CASSLLGLAAGNTQYF. The CDR3 DNA follows: TGTGCCAGCAGTTTATTGGGACTAGCGGCCGGGAATACGCAGTATTTT. V usage is TRBV12-3 or TRBV12-4 and J usage is TRBJ2-3, with 11 positions matching TRBD2. Trimming took 2 bases from V and 7 from J; bases not matched to a gene: 8. The CDR3 has 16 amino acids.

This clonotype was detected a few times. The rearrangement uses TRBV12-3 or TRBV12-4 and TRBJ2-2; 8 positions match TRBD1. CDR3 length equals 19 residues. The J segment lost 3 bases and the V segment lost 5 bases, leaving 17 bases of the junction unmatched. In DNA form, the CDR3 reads TGTGCCAGCAGTCTCTACGTCCCGGGACAGGCGGCGGACACCGGGGAGCTGTTTTTT. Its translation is CASSLYVPGQAADTGELFF.

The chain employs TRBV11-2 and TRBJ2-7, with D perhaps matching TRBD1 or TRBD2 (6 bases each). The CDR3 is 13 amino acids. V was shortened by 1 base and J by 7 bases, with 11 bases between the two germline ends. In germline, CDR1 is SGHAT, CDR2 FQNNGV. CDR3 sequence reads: CASSLAGAGEQYV. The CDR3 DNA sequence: TGTGCCAGCAGCTTAGCAGGGGCGGGGGAGCAGTACGTC.

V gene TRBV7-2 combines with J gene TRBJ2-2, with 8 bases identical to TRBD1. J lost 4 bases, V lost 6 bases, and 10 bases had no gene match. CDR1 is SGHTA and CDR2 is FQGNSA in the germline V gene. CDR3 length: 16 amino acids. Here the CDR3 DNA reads TGTGCCAGCAGTTCCGGGACAGGTGGTTTCACCGGGGAGCTGTTTTTT. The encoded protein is CASSSGTGGFTGELFF.

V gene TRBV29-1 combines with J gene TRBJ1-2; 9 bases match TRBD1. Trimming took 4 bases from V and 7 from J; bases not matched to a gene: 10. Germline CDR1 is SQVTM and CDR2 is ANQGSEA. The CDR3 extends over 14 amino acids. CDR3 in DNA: TGCAGCGTTGGGCCGGGACAGGGACCGCTTGGCTACACCTTC. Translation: CSVGPGQGPLGYTF.

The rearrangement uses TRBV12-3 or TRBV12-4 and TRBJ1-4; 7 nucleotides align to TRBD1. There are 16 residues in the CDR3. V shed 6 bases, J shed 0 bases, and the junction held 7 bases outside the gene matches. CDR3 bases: TGTGCCAGCAGACTCAACAGGGGTGCAACTAATGAAAAACTGTTTTTT. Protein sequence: CASRLNRGATNEKLFF.

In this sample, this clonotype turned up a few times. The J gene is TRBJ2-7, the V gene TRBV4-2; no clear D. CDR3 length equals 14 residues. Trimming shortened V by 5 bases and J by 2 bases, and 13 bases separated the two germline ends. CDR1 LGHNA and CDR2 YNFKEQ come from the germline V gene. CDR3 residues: CASSYSGPTYEQYF. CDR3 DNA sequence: TGTGCCAGCAGCTATTCTGGGCCAACCTACGAGCAGTACTTC.

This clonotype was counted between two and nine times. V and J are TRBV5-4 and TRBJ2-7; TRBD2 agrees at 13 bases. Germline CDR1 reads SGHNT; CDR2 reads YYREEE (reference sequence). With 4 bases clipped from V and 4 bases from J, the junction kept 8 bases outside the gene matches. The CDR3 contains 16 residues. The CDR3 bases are TGTGCCAGCAGCCCCGGAGGGACTAGCGGGGCTTACGAGCAGTACGTC. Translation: CASSPGGTSGAYEQYV.

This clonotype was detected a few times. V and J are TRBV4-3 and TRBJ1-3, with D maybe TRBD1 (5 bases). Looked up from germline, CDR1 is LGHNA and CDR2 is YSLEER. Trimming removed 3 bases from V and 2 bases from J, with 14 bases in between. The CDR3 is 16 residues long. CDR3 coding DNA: TGCGCCAGCAGCCATGCAGGGAACCTAGCTGGAAACACCATATATTTT. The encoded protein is CASSHAGNLAGNTIYF.

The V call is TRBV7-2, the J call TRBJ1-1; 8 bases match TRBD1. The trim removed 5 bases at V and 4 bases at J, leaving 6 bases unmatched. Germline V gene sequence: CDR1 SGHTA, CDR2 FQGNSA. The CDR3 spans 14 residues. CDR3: CASSTWTGPTEAFF. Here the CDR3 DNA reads TGTGCCAGCAGCACCTGGACAGGGCCCACTGAAGCTTTCTTT.

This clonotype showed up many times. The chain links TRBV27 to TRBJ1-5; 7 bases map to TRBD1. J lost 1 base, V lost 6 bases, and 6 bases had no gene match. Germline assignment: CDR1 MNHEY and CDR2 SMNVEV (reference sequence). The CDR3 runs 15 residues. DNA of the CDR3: TGTGCCAGCAGAAAGGGGGGACAGAGCAATCAGCCCCAGCATTTT. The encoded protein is CASRKGGQSNQPQHF.

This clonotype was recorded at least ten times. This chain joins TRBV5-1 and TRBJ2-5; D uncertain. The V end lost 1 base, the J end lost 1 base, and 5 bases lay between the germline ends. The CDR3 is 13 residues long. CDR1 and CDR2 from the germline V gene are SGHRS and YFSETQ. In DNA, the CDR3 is TGCGCCAGCAGCTTGTTTAGCCAAGAGACCCAGTACTTC. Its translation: CASSLFSQETQYF. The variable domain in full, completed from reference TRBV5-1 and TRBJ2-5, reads KAGVTQTPRYLIKTRGQQVTLSCSPISGHRSVSWYQQTPGQGLQFLFEYFSETQRNKGNFPGRFSGRQFSNSRSEMNVSTLELGDSALYLCASSLFSQETQYFGPGTRLLVL.

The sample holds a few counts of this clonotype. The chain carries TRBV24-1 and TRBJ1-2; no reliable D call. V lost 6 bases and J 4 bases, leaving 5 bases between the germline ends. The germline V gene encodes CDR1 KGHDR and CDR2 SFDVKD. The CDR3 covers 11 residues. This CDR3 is CATSPGYGYTF. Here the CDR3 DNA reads TGTGCCACCAGTCCAGGCTATGGCTACACCTTC.

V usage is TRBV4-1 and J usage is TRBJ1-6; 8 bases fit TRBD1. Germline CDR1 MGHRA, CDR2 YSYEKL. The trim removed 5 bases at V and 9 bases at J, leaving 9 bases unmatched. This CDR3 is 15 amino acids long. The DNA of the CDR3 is TGCGCCAGCAGCATTCACGACAGGGGTTTTTCACCCCTCCACTTT. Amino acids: CASSIHDRGFSPLHF.

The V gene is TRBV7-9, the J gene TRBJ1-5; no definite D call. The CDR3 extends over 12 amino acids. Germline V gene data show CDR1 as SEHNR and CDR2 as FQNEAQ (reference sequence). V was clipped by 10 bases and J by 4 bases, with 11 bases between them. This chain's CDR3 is CAISDSNQPQHF. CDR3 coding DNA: TGTGCCATCTCGGACTCTAATCAGCCCCAGCATTTT.

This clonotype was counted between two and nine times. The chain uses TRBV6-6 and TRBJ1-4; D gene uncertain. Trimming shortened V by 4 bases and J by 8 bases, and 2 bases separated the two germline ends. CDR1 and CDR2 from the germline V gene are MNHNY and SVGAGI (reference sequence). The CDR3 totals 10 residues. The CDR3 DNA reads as TGTGCCAGCAGTTCCGAAAAACTGTTTTTT. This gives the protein CASSSEKLFF.

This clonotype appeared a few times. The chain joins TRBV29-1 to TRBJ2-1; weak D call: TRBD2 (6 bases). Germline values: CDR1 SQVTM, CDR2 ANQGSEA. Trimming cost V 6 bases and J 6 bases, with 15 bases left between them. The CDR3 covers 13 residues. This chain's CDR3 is CSVDSDGGNEQFF. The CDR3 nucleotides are TGCAGCGTGGACTCGGACGGGGGCAATGAGCAGTTCTTC.

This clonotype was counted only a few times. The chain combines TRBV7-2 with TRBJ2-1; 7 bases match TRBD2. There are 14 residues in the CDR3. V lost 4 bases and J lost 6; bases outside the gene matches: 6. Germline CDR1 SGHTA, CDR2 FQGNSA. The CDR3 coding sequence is TGTGCCAGCAGCTACTTCGGGGGGACCAATGAGCAGTTCTTC. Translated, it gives CASSYFGGTNEQFF. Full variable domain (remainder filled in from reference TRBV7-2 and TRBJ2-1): GAGVSQSPSNKVTEKGKDVELRCDPISGHTALYWYRQSLGQGLEFLIYFQGNSAPDKSGLPSDRFSAERTGGSVSTLTIQRTQQEDSAVYLCASSYFGGTNEQFFGPGTRLTVL.

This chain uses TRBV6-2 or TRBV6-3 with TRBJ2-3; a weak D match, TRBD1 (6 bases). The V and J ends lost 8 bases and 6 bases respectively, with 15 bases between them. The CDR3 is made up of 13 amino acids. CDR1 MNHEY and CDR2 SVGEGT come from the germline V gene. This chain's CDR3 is CASDDRTRDTQYF. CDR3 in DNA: TGTGCCAGCGATGACAGGACCCGCGATACGCAGTATTTT.